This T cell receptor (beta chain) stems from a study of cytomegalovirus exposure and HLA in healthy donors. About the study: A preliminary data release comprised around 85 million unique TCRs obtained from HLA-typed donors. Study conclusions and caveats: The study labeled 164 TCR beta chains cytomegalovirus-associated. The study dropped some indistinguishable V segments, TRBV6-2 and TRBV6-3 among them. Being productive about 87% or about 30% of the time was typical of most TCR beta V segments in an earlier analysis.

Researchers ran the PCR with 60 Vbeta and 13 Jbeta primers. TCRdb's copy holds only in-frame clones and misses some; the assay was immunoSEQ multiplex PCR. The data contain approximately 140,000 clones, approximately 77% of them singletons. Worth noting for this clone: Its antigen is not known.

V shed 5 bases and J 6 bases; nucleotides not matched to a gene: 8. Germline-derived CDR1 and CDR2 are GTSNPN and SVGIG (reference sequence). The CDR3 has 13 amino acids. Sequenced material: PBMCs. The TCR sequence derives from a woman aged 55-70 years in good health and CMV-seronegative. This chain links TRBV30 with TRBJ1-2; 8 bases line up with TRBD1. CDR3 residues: CAWEQGVLDGYTF. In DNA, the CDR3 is TGTGCCTGGGAACAGGGGGTCCTTGATGGCTACACCTTC.